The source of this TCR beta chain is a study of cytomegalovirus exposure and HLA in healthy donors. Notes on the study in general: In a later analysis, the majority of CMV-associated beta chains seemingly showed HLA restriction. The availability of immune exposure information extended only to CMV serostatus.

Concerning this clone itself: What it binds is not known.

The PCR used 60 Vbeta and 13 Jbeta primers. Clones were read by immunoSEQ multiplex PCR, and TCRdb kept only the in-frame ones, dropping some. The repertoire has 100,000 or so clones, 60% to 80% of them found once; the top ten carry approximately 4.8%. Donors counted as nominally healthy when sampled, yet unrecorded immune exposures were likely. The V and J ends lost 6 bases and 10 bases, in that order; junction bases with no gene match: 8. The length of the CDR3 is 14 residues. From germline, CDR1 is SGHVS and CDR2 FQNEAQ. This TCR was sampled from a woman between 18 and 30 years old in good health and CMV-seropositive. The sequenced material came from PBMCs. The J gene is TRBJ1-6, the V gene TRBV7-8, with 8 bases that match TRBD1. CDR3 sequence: CASSTAGGESPLHF. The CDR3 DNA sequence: TGTGCCAGCAGTACTGCAGGGGGCGAATCACCCCTCCACTTT.